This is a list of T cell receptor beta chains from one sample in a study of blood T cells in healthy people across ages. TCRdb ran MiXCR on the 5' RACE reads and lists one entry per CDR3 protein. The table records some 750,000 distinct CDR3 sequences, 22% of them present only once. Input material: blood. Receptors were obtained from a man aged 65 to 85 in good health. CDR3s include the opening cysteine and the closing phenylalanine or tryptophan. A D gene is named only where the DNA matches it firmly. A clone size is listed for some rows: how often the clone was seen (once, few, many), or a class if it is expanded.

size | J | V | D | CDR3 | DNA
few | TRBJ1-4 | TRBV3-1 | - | CASSQDEPTNPSTNEKLFF | TGTGCCAGCAGCCAAGATGAGCCAACTAACCCGTCAACTAATGAAAAACTGTTTTTT
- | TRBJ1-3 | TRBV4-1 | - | CASSPSGTVGDTIYF | TGCGCCAGCAGCCCGTCCGGGACGGTGGGGGACACCATATATTTT
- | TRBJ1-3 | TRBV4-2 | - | CASSQAVGVSGNTIYF | TGTGCCAGCAGCCAAGCGGTAGGGGTCTCTGGAAACACCATATATTTT
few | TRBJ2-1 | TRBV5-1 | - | CASSIPLSRAQGNEQFF | TGCGCCAGCAGCATCCCCTTGTCGCGGGCTCAAGGGAATGAGCAGTTCTTC
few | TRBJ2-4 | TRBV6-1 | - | CASRLGAAKNIQYF | TGTGCCAGCAGGCTTGGGGCGGCCAAAAACATTCAGTACTTC
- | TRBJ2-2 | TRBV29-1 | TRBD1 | CSVAGGANTGELFF | TGCAGCGTTGCAGGGGGCGCGAACACCGGGGAGCTGTTTTTT
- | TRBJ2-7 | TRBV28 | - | CASKQSSYEQYF | TGTGCCAGCAAGCAGAGCTCCTACGAGCAGTACTTC
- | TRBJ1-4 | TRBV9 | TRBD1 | CASSASGTGGRQKLFF | TGTGCCAGCAGCGCCTCCGGGACAGGGGGTCGTCAAAAACTGTTTTTT
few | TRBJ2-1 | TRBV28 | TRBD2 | CASSTLSGGRPPYNEQFF | TGTGCCAGCAGCACTCTTAGCGGGGGCCGCCCTCCGTACAATGAGCAGTTCTTC
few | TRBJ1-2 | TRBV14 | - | CASSQGPFYGYTF | TGTGCCAGCAGCCAAGGCCCCTTCTATGGCTACACCTTC
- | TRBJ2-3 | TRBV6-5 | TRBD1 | CASSYGTGRGNTQYF | TGTGCCAGCAGTTACGGGACAGGGAGGGGAAATACGCAGTATTTT
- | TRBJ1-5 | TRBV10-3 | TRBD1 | CAISESSVRGQDQPQHF | TGTGCCATCAGTGAGTCCTCGGTCAGGGGGCAAGATCAGCCCCAGCATTTT
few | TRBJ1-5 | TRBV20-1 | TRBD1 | CSARPTGNQPQHF | TGCAGTGCTAGACCGACAGGGAATCAGCCCCAGCATTTT
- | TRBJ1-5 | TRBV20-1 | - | CSATSAAFNQPQHF | TGCAGTGCTACCTCCGCGGCCTTTAATCAGCCCCAGCATTTT
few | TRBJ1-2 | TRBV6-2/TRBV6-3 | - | CASTTGHGYTF | TGTGCCAGCACCACGGGGCATGGCTACACCTTC
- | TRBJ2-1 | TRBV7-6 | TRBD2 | CASRHGLAGGNNEQFF | TGTGCCAGCAGGCACGGACTAGCGGGAGGCAACAATGAGCAGTTCTTC
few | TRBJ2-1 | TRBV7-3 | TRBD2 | CASSLRTSGNEQFF | TGTGCCAGCAGTTTAAGGACTAGCGGCAATGAGCAGTTCTTC
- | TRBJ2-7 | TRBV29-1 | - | CSVESAPGGSYEQYF | TGCAGCGTTGAGTCGGCCCCCGGCGGATCCTACGAGCAGTACTTC
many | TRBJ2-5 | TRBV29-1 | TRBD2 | CSGEGGETQYF | TGCAGCGGGGAGGGTGGCGAGACCCAGTACTTC
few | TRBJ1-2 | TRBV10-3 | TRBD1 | CAISESGGGGYTF | TGTGCCATCAGTGAGTCAGGGGGCGGCGGCTACACCTTC
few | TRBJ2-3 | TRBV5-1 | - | CASSLPGVGTDTQYF | TGCGCCAGCAGCCTCCCCGGCGTGGGGACAGATACGCAGTATTTT
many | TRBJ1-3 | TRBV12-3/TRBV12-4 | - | CASSSQGSGNTIYF | TGTGCCAGCAGTTCACAGGGCTCTGGAAACACCATATATTTT
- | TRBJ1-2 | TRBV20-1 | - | CSVTGPQDYGYTF | TGCAGTGTTACAGGACCCCAGGACTATGGCTACACCTTC
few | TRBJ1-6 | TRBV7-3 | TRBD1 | CASSLQGELHSPLHF | TGTGCCAGCAGCTTGCAGGGGGAATTACATTCACCCCTCCACTTT
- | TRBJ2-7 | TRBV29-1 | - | CSAQGYSYEQYF | TGCAGCGCCCAGGGGTATTCCTACGAGCAGTACTTC
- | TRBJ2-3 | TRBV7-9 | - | CASSLPGAQADTQYF | TGTGCCAGCAGCCTTCCAGGGGCGCAGGCAGATACGCAGTATTTT
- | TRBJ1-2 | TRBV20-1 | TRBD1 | CSAAAGQSHGYTF | TGCAGTGCCGCTGCGGGACAGAGTCATGGCTACACCTTC
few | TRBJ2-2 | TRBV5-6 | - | CASSLLRRNTGELFF | TGTGCCAGCAGCCTGCTCCGGAGAAACACCGGGGAGCTGTTTTTT
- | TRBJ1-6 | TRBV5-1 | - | CASSLAGTRYNSPLHF | TGCGCCAGCAGCTTGGCCGGTACCCGTTATAATTCACCCCTCCACTTT
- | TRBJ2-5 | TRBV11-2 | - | CASSFRRQGETQYF | TGTGCCAGCAGTTTTAGACGCCAGGGGGAGACCCAGTACTTC
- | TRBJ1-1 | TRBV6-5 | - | CASSYWGREKTEAFF | TGTGCCAGCAGTTACTGGGGTAGAGAAAAGACTGAAGCTTTCTTT
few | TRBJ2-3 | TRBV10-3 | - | CAISESTKDTQYF | TGTGCCATCAGTGAGTCGACAAAAGATACGCAGTATTTT
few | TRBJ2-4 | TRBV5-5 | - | CASTLGGGGALAKNIQYF | TGTGCCAGCACCCTTGGAGGGGGCGGGGCTTTAGCCAAAAACATTCAGTACTTC
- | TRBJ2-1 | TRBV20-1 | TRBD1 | CSASDRGYNEQFF | TGCAGTGCCTCGGACAGGGGATACAATGAGCAGTTCTTC
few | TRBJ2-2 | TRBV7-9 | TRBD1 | CASRGPRNTGELFF | TGTGCCAGTAGGGGGCCGAGGAACACCGGGGAGCTGTTTTTT
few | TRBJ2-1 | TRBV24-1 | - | CATSVTKGSYNEQFF | TGTGCCACCAGTGTAACCAAGGGGTCCTACAATGAGCAGTTCTTC
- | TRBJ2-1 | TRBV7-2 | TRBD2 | CASSYRTSGSNEQFF | TGTGCCAGCAGCTACCGGACTAGCGGGAGTAATGAGCAGTTCTTC
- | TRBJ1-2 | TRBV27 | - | CASSLRRSIYGYTF | TGTGCCAGCAGTCTTCGACGGAGCATCTATGGCTACACCTTC
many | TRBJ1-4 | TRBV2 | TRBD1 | CASRSGTGGSNEKLFF | TGTGCCAGCAGATCCGGGACAGGGGGGTCTAATGAAAAACTGTTTTTT
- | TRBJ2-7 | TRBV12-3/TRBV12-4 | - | CASSSLDGEQYF | TGTGCCAGCAGTAGTTTGGACGGGGAGCAGTACTTC
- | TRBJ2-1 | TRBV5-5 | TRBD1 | CASSRDGTAYNEQFF | TGTGCCAGCAGCCGTGACGGGACAGCCTACAATGAGCAGTTCTTC
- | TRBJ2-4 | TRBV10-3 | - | CAISDGGAGHIQYF | TGTGCCATCAGTGACGGCGGCGCTGGGCACATTCAGTACTTC
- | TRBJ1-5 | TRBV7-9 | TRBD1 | CASSLVGGTAPRGNQPQHF | TGTGCCAGCAGCTTAGTTGGGGGGACAGCTCCCAGGGGCAATCAGCCCCAGCATTTT
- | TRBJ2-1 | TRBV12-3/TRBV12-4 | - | CASRSTGFLQFF | TGTGCCAGCAGATCTACAGGGTTTTTGCAGTTCTTC
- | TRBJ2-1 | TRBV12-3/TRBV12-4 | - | CASSFIDEQFF | TGTGCCAGCAGTTTTATCGATGAGCAGTTCTTC
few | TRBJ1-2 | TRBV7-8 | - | CASSLSAGPGYTF | TGTGCCAGCAGCCTTAGTGCAGGGCCTGGCTACACCTTC
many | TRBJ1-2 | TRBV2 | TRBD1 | CASVQGGDYGYTF | TGTGCCAGCGTACAGGGGGGGGACTATGGCTACACCTTC
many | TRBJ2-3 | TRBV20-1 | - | CSAPRLDPSPDTQYF | TGCAGTGCACCCCGGTTAGACCCGAGCCCAGATACGCAGTATTTT
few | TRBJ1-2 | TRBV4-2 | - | CASSQEHYYGYTF | TGTGCCAGCAGCCAAGAGCATTACTATGGCTACACCTTC
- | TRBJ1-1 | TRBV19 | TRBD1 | CASSIWGQFNTEAFF | TGTGCCAGTAGTATTTGGGGACAGTTCAACACTGAAGCTTTCTTT
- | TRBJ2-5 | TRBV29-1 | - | CSVVGLEGETQYF | TGCAGCGTTGTGGGGCTAGAAGGCGAGACCCAGTACTTC
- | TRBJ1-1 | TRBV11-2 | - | CASSLAHSPKAFF | TGTGCCAGCAGCCTAGCTCACAGTCCTAAAGCTTTCTTT
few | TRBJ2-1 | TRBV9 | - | CASSPRGARDEQFF | TGTGCCAGCAGCCCTCGGGGAGCGCGGGATGAGCAGTTCTTC
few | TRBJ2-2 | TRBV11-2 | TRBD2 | CASSYGLAPRELFF | TGTGCCAGCAGTTATGGACTAGCGCCCAGGGAGCTGTTTTTT
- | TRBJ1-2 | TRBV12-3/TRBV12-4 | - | CASTLGPSGGYTF | TGTGCCAGCACCCTAGGGCCATCTGGGGGCTACACCTTC
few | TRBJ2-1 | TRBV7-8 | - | CASRRENEQFF | TGTGCCAGCAGGAGAGAAAATGAGCAGTTCTTC
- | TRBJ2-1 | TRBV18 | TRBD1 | CASSPGQGSHNEQFF | TGTGCCAGCTCCCCAGGACAGGGGAGCCACAATGAGCAGTTCTTC
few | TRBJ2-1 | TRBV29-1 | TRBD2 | CSAVALAGGPFIGDEQFF | TGCAGCGCTGTGGCCTTAGCGGGAGGGCCTTTCATTGGCGATGAGCAGTTCTTC